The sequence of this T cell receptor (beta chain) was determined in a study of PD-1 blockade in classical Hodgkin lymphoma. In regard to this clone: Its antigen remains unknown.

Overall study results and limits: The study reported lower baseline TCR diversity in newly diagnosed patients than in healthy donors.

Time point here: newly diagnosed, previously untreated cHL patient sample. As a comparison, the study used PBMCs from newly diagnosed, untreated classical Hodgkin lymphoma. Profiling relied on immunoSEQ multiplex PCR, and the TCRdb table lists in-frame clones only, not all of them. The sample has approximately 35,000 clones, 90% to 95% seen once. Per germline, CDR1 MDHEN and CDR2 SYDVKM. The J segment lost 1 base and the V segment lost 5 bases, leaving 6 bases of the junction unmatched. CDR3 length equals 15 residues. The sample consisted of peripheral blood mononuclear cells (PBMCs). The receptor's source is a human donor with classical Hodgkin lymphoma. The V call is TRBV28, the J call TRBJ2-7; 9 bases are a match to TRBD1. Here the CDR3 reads CASSPGQGLSYEQYF. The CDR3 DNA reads TGTGCCAGCAGTCCAGGACAGGGGCTTTCCTACGAGCAGTACTTC.